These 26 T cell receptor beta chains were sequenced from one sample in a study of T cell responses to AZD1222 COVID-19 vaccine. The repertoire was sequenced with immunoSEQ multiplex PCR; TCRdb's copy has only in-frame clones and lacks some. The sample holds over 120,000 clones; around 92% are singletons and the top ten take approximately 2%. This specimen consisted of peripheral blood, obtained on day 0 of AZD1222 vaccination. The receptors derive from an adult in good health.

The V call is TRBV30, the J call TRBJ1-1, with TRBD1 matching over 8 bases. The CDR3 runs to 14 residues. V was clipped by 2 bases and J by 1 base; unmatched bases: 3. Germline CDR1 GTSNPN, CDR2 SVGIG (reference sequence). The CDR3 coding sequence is TGTGCCTGGAGTCCGGGGACAGGGAACACTGAAGCTTTCTTT. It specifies CAWSPGTGNTEAFF.

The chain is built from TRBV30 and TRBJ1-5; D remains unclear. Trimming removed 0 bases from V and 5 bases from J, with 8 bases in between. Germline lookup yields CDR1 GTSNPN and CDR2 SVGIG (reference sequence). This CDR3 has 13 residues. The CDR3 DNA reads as TGTGCCTGGAGTGTGGCAGATGATCAGCCCCAGCATTTT. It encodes CAWSVADDQPQHF.

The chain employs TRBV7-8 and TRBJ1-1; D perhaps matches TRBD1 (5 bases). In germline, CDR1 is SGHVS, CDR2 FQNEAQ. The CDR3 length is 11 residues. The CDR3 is CATGGNTEAFF. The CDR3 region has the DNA TGTGCTACCGGGGGGAACACTGAAGCTTTCTTT.

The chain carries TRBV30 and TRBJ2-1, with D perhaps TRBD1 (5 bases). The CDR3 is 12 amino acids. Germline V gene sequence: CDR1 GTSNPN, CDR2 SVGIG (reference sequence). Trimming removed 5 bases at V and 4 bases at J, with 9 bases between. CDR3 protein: CAWGAYYNEQFF. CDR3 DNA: TGTGCCTGGGGGGCGTATTACAATGAGCAGTTCTTC.

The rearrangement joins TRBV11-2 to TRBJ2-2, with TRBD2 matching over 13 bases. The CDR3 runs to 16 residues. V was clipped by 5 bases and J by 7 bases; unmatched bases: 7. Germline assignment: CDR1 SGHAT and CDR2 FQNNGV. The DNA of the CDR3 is TGTGCCAGCAGCCCCACTAGCGGGGGGGATGGCGGGGAGCTGTTTTTT. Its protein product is CASSPTSGGDGGELFF. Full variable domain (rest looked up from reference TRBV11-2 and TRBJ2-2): EAGVAQSPRYKIIEKRQSVAFWCNPISGHATLYWYQQILGQGPKLLIQFQNNGVVDDSQLPKDRFSAERLKGVDSTLKIQPAKLEDSAVYLCASSPTSGGDGGELFFGEGSRLTVL.

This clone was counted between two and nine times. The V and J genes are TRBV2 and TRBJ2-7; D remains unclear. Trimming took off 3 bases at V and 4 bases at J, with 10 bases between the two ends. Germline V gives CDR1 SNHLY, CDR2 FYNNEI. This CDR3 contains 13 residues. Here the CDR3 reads CASSEETRYEQYF. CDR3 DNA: TGTGCCAGCAGTGAGGAGACCAGATACGAGCAGTACTTC.

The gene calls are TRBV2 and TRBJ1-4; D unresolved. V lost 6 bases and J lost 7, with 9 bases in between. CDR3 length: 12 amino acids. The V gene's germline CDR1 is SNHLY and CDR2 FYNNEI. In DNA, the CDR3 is TGTGCCAGCAGCCTGGGGTTTGAAAAACTGTTTTTT. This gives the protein CASSLGFEKLFF. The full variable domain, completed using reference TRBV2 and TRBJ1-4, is EPEVTQTPSHQVTQMGQEVILRCVPISNHLYFYWYRQILGQKVEFLVSFYNNEISEKSEIFDDQFSVERPDGSNFTLKIRSTKLEDSAMYFCASSLGFEKLFFGSGTQLSVL.

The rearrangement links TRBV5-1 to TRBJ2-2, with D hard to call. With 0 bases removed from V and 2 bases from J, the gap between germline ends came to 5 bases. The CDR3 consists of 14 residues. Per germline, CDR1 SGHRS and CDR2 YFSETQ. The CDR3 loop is CASSLGPNTGELFF. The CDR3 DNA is TGCGCCAGCAGCTTGGGACCCAACACCGGGGAGCTGTTTTTT.

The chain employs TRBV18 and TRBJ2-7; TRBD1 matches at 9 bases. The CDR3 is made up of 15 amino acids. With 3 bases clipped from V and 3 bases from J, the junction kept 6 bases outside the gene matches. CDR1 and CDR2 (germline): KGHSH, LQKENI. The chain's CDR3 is CASSPSTGGNYEQYF. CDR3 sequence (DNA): TGTGCCAGCTCACCGAGTACAGGGGGCAACTACGAGCAGTACTTC.

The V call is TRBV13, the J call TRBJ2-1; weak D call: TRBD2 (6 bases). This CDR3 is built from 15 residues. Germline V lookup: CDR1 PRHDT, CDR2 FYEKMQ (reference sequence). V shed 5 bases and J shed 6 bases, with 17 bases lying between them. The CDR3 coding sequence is TGTGCCAGCAGCCCCACGGGGGTGGGGTCCAATGAGCAGTTCTTC. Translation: CASSPTGVGSNEQFF.

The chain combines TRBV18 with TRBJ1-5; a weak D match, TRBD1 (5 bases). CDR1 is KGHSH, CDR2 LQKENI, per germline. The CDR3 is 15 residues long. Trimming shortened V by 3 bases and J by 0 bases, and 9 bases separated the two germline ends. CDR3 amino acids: CASSPQQGSNQPQHF. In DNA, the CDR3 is TGTGCCAGCTCACCCCAGCAGGGTAGCAATCAGCCCCAGCATTTT.

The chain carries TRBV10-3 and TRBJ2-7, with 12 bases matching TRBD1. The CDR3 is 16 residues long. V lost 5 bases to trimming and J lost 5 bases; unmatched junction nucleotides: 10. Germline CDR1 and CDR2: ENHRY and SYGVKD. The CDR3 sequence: CAISSPSGTGGDEQYF. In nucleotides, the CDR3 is TGTGCCATCAGTTCTCCTTCCGGGACAGGGGGCGACGAGCAGTACTTC.

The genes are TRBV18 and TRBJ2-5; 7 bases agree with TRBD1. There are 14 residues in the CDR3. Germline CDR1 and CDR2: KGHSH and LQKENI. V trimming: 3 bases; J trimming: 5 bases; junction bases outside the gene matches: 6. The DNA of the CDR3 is TGTGCCAGCTCACCGAGGGACAGCCGGGAGACCCAGTACTTC. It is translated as CASSPRDSRETQYF.

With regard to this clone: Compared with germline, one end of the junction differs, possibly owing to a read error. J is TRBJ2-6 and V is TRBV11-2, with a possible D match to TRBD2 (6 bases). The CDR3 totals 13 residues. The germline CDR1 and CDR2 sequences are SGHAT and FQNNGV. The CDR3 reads CASSLGGVNVLTF. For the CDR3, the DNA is TGTGCCAGCAGCTTAGGGGGGGTCAACGTCCTGACTTTC. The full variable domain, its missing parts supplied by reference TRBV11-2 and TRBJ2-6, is EAGVAQSPRYKIIEKRQSVAFWCNPISGHATLYWYQQILGQGPKLLIQFQNNGVVDDSQLPKDRFSAERLKGVDSTLKIQPAKLEDSAVYLCASSLGGVNVLTFGAGSRLTVL.

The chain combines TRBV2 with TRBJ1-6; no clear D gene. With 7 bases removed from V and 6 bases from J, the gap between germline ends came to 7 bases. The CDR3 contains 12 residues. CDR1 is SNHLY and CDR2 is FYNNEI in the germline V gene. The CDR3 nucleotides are TGTGCCAGCAATCCAATTAATTCACCCCTCCACTTT. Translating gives CASNPINSPLHF.

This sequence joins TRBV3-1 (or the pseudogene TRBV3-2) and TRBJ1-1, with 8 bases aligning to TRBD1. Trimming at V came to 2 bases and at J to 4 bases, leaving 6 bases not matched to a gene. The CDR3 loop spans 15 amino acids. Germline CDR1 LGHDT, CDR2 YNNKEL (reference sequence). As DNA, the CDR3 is TGTGCCAGCAGCCAAAACAGGGGGTGGGGCACTGAAGCTTTCTTT. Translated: CASSQNRGWGTEAFF.

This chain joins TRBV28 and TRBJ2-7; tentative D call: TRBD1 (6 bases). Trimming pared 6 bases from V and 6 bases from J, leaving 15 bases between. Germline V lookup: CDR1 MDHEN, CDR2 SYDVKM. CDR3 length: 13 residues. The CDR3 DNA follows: TGTGCCAGCAGGGGGCCGGACAGATCCGAGCAGTACTTC. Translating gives CASRGPDRSEQYF. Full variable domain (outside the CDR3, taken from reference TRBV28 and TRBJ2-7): DVKVTQSSRYLVKRTGEKVFLECVQDMDHENMFWYRQDPGLGLRLIYFSYDVKMKEKGDIPEGYSVSREKKERFSLILESASTNQTSMYLCASRGPDRSEQYFGPGTRLTVT.

CDR3: CASSTQGAGELFF. Here the CDR3 DNA reads TGTGCCAGTAGTACTCAGGGTGCCGGGGAGCTGTTTTTT. The chain employs TRBV19 and TRBJ2-2; tentatively, D is TRBD1 (5 bases). There are 13 residues in the CDR3. Deletions cut 4 bases from V and 6 bases from J, with 9 bases between. Germline CDR1 is LNHDA and CDR2 is SQIVND (reference sequence).

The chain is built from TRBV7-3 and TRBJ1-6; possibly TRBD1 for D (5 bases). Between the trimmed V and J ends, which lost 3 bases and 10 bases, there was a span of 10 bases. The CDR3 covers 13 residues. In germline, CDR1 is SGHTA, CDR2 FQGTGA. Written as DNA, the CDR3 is TGTGCCAGCAGCTTGGAGGGGATGTCACCCCTCCACTTT. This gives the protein CASSLEGMSPLHF.

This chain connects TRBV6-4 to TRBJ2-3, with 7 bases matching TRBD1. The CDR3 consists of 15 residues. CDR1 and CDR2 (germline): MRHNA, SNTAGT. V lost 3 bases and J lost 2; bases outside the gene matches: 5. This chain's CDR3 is CASSEDRAHTDTQYF. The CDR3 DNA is TGTGCCAGCAGTGAAGACAGGGCCCACACAGATACGCAGTATTTT.

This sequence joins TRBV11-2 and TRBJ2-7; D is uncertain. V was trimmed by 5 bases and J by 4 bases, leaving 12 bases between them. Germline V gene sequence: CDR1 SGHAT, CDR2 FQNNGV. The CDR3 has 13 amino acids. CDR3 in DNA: TGTGCCAGCAGCCTAATGATCGGGTACGAGCAGTACTTC. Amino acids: CASSLMIGYEQYF. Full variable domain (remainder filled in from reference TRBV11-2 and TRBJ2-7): EAGVAQSPRYKIIEKRQSVAFWCNPISGHATLYWYQQILGQGPKLLIQFQNNGVVDDSQLPKDRFSAERLKGVDSTLKIQPAKLEDSAVYLCASSLMIGYEQYFGPGTRLTVT.

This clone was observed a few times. CDR3 loop: CASSYRESTYGYTF. CDR3 DNA: TGTGCCAGCAGCTACAGGGAAAGCACCTATGGCTACACCTTC. The gene calls are TRBV7-2 and TRBJ1-2, with a tentative D call TRBD1 (6 bases). V lost 4 bases to trimming and J lost 4 bases, with 13 bases between them. In germline, CDR1 is SGHTA, CDR2 FQGNSA. The CDR3 is 14 residues long.

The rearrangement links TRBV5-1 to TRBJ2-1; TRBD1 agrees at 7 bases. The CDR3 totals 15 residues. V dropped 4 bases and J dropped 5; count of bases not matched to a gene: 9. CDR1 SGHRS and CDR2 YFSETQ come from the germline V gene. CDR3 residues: CASSTLTGSHNEQFF. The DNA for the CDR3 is TGCGCCAGCAGCACTCTGACAGGGTCACACAATGAGCAGTTCTTC.

CDR3 loop: CASSTQQGSGTEAFF. The DNA of the CDR3 is TGTGCCAGCAGCACTCAACAGGGGTCGGGCACTGAAGCTTTCTTT. The rearrangement joins TRBV7-8 to TRBJ1-1; 7 bases agree with TRBD1. The CDR3 has 15 residues. The junction had 10 bases not matched to a gene; V was cut back by 5 bases and J by 4 bases. Germline lookup yields CDR1 SGHVS and CDR2 FQNEAQ.

The DNA for the CDR3 is TGTGCCAGCAGCTTAATTGGTTCTCCTGGCAGGGGACCAAACTATGGCTACACCTTC. The encoded protein is CASSLIGSPGRGPNYGYTF. The chain carries TRBV7-3 and TRBJ1-2; TRBD1 might be the D (6 bases). Trimming removed 1 base at V and 2 bases at J, with 23 bases between. The CDR3 loop spans 19 amino acids. CDR1 and CDR2 (germline): SGHTA, FQGTGA.

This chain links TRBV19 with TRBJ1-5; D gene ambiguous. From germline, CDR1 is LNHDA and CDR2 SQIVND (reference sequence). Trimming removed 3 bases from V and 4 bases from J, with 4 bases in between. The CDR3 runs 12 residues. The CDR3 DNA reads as TGTGCCAGTAGTATTGATAATCAGCCCCAGCATTTT. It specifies CASSIDNQPQHF.